This TCR beta chain was documented in a study of control samples from healthy donors and cancer patients. The data were produced by immunoSEQ multiplex PCR, yet TCRdb's version contains in-frame clones alone and is incomplete. The table records about 170,000 clones, 80% to 95% of them present only once. The receptor's source is a woman between 40 and 50 years old in good health. Material for sequencing was blood.

The CDR3 DNA reads as TGTGCCAGCAGCGCGGGCCTGAACACTGAAGCTTTCTTT. Its protein product is CASSAGLNTEAFF. The genes are TRBV9 and TRBJ1-1; D remains ambiguous. The germline V and J ends were trimmed by 3 bases and 0 bases, with 6 bases remaining between them. This CDR3 is 13 amino acids long. The germline V gene encodes CDR1 SGDLS and CDR2 YYNGEE.